This TCR beta chain was obtained from a study of blood T cell repertoires in COVID-19. Study-wide background: Samples came from the United States, Italy and Spain, spanning acute and convalescent COVID-19.

One Seattle source followed patients from active infection through their disease course. Per the study methods: Cell counts per sample came from amplifying reference gene primers. Repertoires were generated with immunoSEQ multiplex PCR, while TCRdb's copy carries only in-frame clones and drops some. Clone size and the V and J calls come from that table; the DNA yielded D and trimming. In the table there are roughly 160,000 clones, 87% of which are singletons. The sequence was collected from a woman in her sixties or seventies with COVID-19, enrolled during active disease. The sequenced sample consisted of peripheral blood.

For the CDR3, the DNA is TGTGCCAGCAGGGACAGGGATTTCTATGGCTACACCTTC. Its translation: CASRDRDFYGYTF. V is TRBV27 and J is TRBJ1-2; 8 bases map to TRBD1. After removal of 6 bases from V and 4 bases from J, the junction contained 4 bases not matched to a gene. This CDR3 is built from 13 residues. Per germline, CDR1 MNHEY and CDR2 SMNVEV (reference sequence).